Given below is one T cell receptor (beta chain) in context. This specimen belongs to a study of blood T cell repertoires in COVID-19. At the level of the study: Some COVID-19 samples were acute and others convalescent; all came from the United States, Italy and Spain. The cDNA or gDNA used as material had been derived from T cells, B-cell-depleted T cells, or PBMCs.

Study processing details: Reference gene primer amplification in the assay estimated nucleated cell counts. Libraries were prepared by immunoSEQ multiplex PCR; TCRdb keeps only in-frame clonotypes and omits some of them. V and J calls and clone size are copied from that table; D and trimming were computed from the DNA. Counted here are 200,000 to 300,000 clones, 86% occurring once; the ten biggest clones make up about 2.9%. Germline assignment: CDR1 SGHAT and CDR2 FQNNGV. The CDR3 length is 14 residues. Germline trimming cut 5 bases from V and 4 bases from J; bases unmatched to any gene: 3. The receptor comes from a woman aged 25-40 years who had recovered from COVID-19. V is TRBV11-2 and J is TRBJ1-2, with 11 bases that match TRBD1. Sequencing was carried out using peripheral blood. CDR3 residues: CASSRDRGTYGYTF. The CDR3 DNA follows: TGTGCCAGCAGCCGGGACAGGGGGACCTATGGCTACACCTTC.